These T cell receptor beta chains were read from a single sample in a study of CD8+CD57+ T cells in acquired aplastic anemia. TCRdb recomputed calls from the reads with MiXCR, one row per CDR3 protein. The top ten clones hold roughly 0.89% of a sample with hundreds of thousands of distinct CDR3 sequences, over 25% of them seen once. The sequenced sample consisted of sorted CD4+, CD8+, or CD8+CD57+ T cells (not recorded which) from PBMCs. The receptors here all came from a human donor with aplastic anemia. Each CDR3 is given with its conserved first and last residue. A D gene is named only where the DNA matches it firmly. Rows give clone size only sometimes, using once, few, many, or a class for an expanded clone.

j_gene	d_gene	v_gene	abundance	CDR3aa	CDR3nt
TRBJ1-2	.	TRBV20-1	many	CSANGRVYGYTF	TGCAGTGCTAACGGCAGAGTGTATGGCTACACCTTC
TRBJ2-1	TRBD1	TRBV7-9	few	CASKLTGGSYNEQFF	TGTGCCAGCAAGCTAACAGGGGGCTCCTACAATGAGCAGTTCTTC
TRBJ2-1	.	TRBV20-1	many	CSARQRGHEQFF	TGCAGTGCTAGACAAAGGGGTCATGAGCAGTTCTTC
TRBJ2-1	.	TRBV7-3	.	CASSPTWGSTYNEQFF	TGTGCCAGCAGCCCGACCTGGGGTAGCACCTACAATGAGCAGTTCTTC
TRBJ1-3	.	TRBV20-1	many	CSARDGNTIYF	TGCAGTGCTAGGGACGGAAACACCATATATTTT
TRBJ2-5	.	TRBV4-2	few	CASSQGEAGWGQETQYF	TGTGCCAGCAGCCAAGGGGAGGCGGGGTGGGGTCAAGAGACCCAGTACTTC
TRBJ2-7	.	TRBV29-1	many	CSVGGLMTYEQYF	TGCAGCGTTGGAGGACTGATGACCTACGAGCAGTACTTC
TRBJ1-5	.	TRBV2	many	CASNPGGYSNQPQHF	TGTGCCAGCAACCCGGGAGGTTATAGCAATCAGCCCCAGCATTTT
TRBJ2-7	.	TRBV20-1	many	CSAREDYEQYF	TGCAGTGCTAGAGAGGACTACGAGCAGTACTTC
TRBJ1-6	TRBD1	TRBV19	few	CAWSRDRDNSPLHF	TGTGCCTGGAGCCGGGACAGGGACAATTCACCCCTCCACTTT
TRBJ1-2	.	TRBV15	.	CATSRDVEGTRGYTF	TGTGCCACCAGCAGAGATGTCGAGGGGACCCGCGGCTACACCTTC
TRBJ1-1	TRBD1	TRBV29-1	.	CSVVGQGNTEAFF	TGCAGCGTCGTGGGACAGGGGAACACTGAAGCTTTCTTT
TRBJ2-3	TRBD2	TRBV19	many	CASSPGVAGGADTQYF	TGTGCCAGTAGCCCGGGTGTAGCGGGGGGGGCAGATACGCAGTATTTT
TRBJ1-2	.	TRBV9	.	CASSEGQNRYGYTF	TGTGCCAGCAGTGAAGGACAGAACCGCTATGGCTACACCTTC
TRBJ1-6	.	TRBV7-2	many	CASSSYGGTNSPLHF	TGTGCCAGCAGCTCCTACGGGGGGACGAATTCACCCCTCCACTTT
TRBJ1-1	.	TRBV15	.	CATSRDLVGVNTEAFF	TGTGCCACCAGCAGAGATCTTGTGGGGGTCAACACTGAAGCTTTCTTT
TRBJ1-2	.	TRBV7-8	many	CASSLGGRDNYGYTF	TGTGCCAGCAGCTTAGGCGGGAGGGATAACTATGGCTACACCTTC
TRBJ1-2	TRBD1	TRBV6-2/TRBV6-3	once	CASSYSNAVGQKNYGYTF	TGTGCCAGCAGTTACTCGAACGCCGTGGGACAGAAGAACTATGGCTACACCTTC
TRBJ1-2	TRBD1	TRBV2	many	CASSEASRGTYGYTF	TGTGCCAGCAGTGAAGCTTCCAGGGGGACCTATGGCTACACCTTC
TRBJ2-1	.	TRBV7-3	many	CASSLTNSGSNEQFF	TGTGCCAGCAGCTTAACGAACAGTGGGAGCAATGAGCAGTTCTTC
TRBJ2-7	TRBD2	TRBV4-2	.	CASSQLLADSYNEQYF	TGTGCCAGCAGCCAATTACTAGCGGACTCCTACAATGAGCAGTACTTC
TRBJ2-7	TRBD1	TRBV4-1	.	CASSQGRQGAYEQYF	TGCGCCAGCAGCCAAGGTCGGCAGGGGGCCTACGAGCAGTACTTC
TRBJ2-2	.	TRBV5-5	once	CASSLGQGQATGELFF	TGTGCCAGCAGCTTGGGTCAGGGGCAAGCAACCGGGGAGCTGTTTTTT
TRBJ2-3	.	TRBV11-1	once	CASSLGMIGSYSSTDTQYF	TGTGCCAGCAGCTTAGGAATGATAGGCAGCTATTCTAGCACAGATACGCAGTATTTT
TRBJ2-5	TRBD1	TRBV14	few	CASSRRDRKWETQYF	TGTGCCAGCTCCCGCCGGGACAGGAAATGGGAGACCCAGTACTTC
TRBJ2-3	TRBD2	TRBV5-1	few	CASSSLAGGNTDTQYF	TGCGCCAGCAGCTCGCTAGCGGGAGGGAACACAGATACGCAGTATTTT
TRBJ1-3	.	TRBV6-5	.	CASSYTRGRNGNTIYF	TGTGCCAGCAGTTACACTCGGGGAAGGAATGGAAACACCATATATTTT
TRBJ2-7	TRBD2	TRBV15	.	CATSGPPSGGPYEQYF	TGTGCCACCAGCGGCCCCCCTTCGGGAGGGCCCTACGAGCAGTACTTC
TRBJ1-4	.	TRBV29-1	many	CSVEIQGTNEKLFF	TGCAGCGTTGAAATACAAGGGACTAATGAAAAACTGTTTTTT
TRBJ1-2	.	TRBV5-1	.	CASSLSRQGRDGYTF	TGCGCCAGCAGCTTGAGTCGGCAGGGGAGGGATGGCTACACCTTC
TRBJ2-6	.	TRBV4-2	.	CASILLRVHSGANVLTF	TGTGCCAGCATCCTTCTCAGGGTTCACTCTGGGGCCAACGTCCTGACTTTC
TRBJ2-5	.	TRBV19	many	CASSIRHEETQYF	TGTGCCAGTAGTATTCGGCACGAAGAGACCCAGTACTTC
TRBJ2-2	TRBD2	TRBV5-8	.	CASGYRSGSTGELFF	TGTGCCAGCGGATACCGTAGCGGGAGCACCGGGGAGCTGTTTTTT
TRBJ2-7	TRBD2	TRBV12-3/TRBV12-4	.	CASSSGPGGPYEQYF	TGTGCCAGCAGTTCAGGACCGGGGGGTCCCTACGAGCAGTACTTC
TRBJ1-1	.	TRBV6-1	few	CASSLRDANTEAFF	TGTGCCAGCAGTCTCCGGGACGCGAACACTGAAGCTTTCTTT
TRBJ2-1	TRBD2	TRBV20-1	.	CSARRPSGVNEQFF	TGCAGTGCTAGAAGGCCTAGCGGGGTCAATGAGCAGTTCTTC
TRBJ1-3	.	TRBV20-1	few	CSAAGAGNTIYF	TGCAGTGCCGCAGGGGCCGGAAACACCATATATTTT
TRBJ1-2	.	TRBV2	many	CASTTTDGYTF	TGTGCCAGCACCACTACCGATGGCTACACCTTC
TRBJ2-1	TRBD2	TRBV19	.	CASSKGLAFDDEQFF	TGTGCCAGCAGCAAAGGACTAGCGTTTGACGATGAGCAGTTCTTC
TRBJ1-1	.	TRBV11-2	.	CASSAVPTWAVNTEAFF	TGTGCCAGCAGCGCTGTCCCGACTTGGGCGGTGAACACTGAAGCTTTCTTT
TRBJ1-1	TRBD1	TRBV5-4	.	CASSQEGDRVGYF	TGTGCCAGCAGCCAGGAAGGGGACAGGGTGGGCTACTTT
TRBJ2-6	.	TRBV9	many	CASRSSGANVLTF	TGTGCCAGTAGGAGTTCTGGGGCCAACGTCCTGACTTTC
TRBJ1-6	.	TRBV19	many	CASSTLPGASDSPLHF	TGTGCCAGTAGTACACTCCCCGGGGCCTCCGATTCACCCCTCCACTTT
TRBJ1-1	.	TRBV2	many	CASRAGMNTEAFF	TGTGCCAGCAGGGCAGGGATGAACACTGAAGCTTTCTTT
TRBJ1-5	.	TRBV6-5	.	CASSYRGDQPQHF	TGTGCCAGCAGTTACAGGGGGGATCAGCCCCAGCATTTT
TRBJ1-3	.	TRBV30	few	CAWSVFGGNTIYF	TGTGCCTGGAGTGTCTTTGGAGGAAACACCATATATTTT
TRBJ1-2	TRBD1	TRBV10-3	.	CAISYDRGTGYTF	TGTGCCATCAGTTACGACAGGGGAACTGGCTACACCTTC
TRBJ2-2	.	TRBV24-1	once	CATSDFWSPTGELSF	TGTGCCACCAGTGATTTTTGGAGTCCCACCGGGGAGCTGTCTTTT
TRBJ2-7	.	TRBV27	.	CASSVGEARSEQYF	TGTGCCAGCAGCGTAGGGGAGGCTCGATCCGAGCAGTACTTC
TRBJ2-5	.	TRBV19	many	CASSRGRQETQYF	TGTGCCAGTAGTAGGGGACGGCAAGAGACCCAGTACTTC
TRBJ1-2	.	TRBV2	.	CASSEGVTGYYGYTF	TGTGCCAGCAGTGAAGGCGTAACAGGGTACTATGGCTACACCTTC
TRBJ1-1	.	TRBV6-1	few	CASSNTRGTGTEAFF	TGTGCCAGCAGTAATACCAGGGGAACAGGCACTGAAGCTTTCTTT
TRBJ1-5	.	TRBV20-1	few	CSARDPQGRHQPQHF	TGCAGTGCTAGAGATCCTCAGGGAAGACATCAGCCCCAGCATTTT